Listed here are 27 T cell receptor beta chains from one sample, sequenced in a study of CD8 T cells in ankylosing spondylitis. Each CDR3 protein gets one entry after TCRdb re-called the 5' RACE reads with MiXCR. Of just over 350,000 distinct CDR3 sequences in the sample, approximately 20% were seen once. Sequences were obtained from blood, either unsorted or a sorted T cell fraction (not recorded which). Source of these receptors: a male donor with ankylosing spondylitis or in good health (not recorded which).

This clonotype turned up a few times. V gene TRBV25-1 combines with J gene TRBJ1-1; a weak D match, TRBD1 (6 bases). The CDR3 runs to 12 residues. CDR1 is MGHDK and CDR2 is SYGVNS in the germline V gene. The CDR3 bases are TGTGCAACAGGGAAAACGAACACTGAAGCTTTCTTT. It translates to CATGKTNTEAFF.

The rearrangement links TRBV19 to TRBJ1-5; the match to TRBD1 covers 7 bases. V lost 3 bases to trimming and J lost 5 bases; unmatched junction nucleotides: 4. The CDR3 length is 14 residues. Per the germline V gene, CDR1 is LNHDA and CDR2 is SQIVND (reference sequence). The CDR3 DNA sequence: TGTGCCAGTAGTATGGGGACAGCGGATCAGCCCCAGCATTTT. It codes for CASSMGTADQPQHF.

This clonotype was found a few times. The rearrangement uses TRBV7-9 and TRBJ1-2, with D hard to call. The length of the CDR3 is 11 residues. Trimming stripped 4 bases from V and 1 base from J, with 1 base between. Germline loops: CDR1 SEHNR, CDR2 FQNEAQ (reference sequence). DNA for the CDR3: TGTGCCAGCAGCTATAACTATGGCTACACCTTC. It is translated as CASSYNYGYTF.

V usage is TRBV11-2 and J usage is TRBJ2-7; 8 nucleotides align to TRBD1. Germline CDR1 and CDR2: SGHAT and FQNNGV. Trimming took 0 bases from V and 5 from J; bases not matched to a gene: 12. This CDR3 is built from 17 residues. In DNA form, the CDR3 reads TGTGCCAGCAGCTTAGATAGGAACGGACAGGGTGGCGACGAGCAGTACTTC. Amino acid sequence: CASSLDRNGQGGDEQYF.

Ten or more counts support this clonotype. The chain links TRBV6-4 to TRBJ2-2, with 10 bases matching TRBD1. Per the germline V gene, CDR1 is MRHNA and CDR2 is SNTAGT. The CDR3 has 14 residues. V was clipped by 10 bases and J by 3 bases; unmatched bases: 5. The CDR3 nucleotides read TGTGCCACCGGGACAGGGGATGACACCGGGGAGCTGTTTTTT. This translates into CATGTGDDTGELFF.

In this sample, this clonotype turned up a few times. V gene TRBV20-1 combines with J gene TRBJ2-1; a possible D gene is TRBD1 (6 bases). V was trimmed by 4 bases and J by 0 bases, leaving 13 bases between them. CDR1 and CDR2 (germline): DFQATT, SNEGSKA (reference sequence). CDR3 length: 15 amino acids. CDR3 in DNA: TGCAGTGCTAAACCTGACAGGAGCTCCTACAATGAGCAGTTCTTC. Protein: CSAKPDRSSYNEQFF.

This clonotype showed up just a few times. The chain uses TRBV11-1 and TRBJ2-3, with 7 bases aligning to TRBD2. Germline CDR1 reads SGHAT; CDR2 reads FQDESV (reference sequence). V was clipped by 1 base and J by 0 bases; unmatched bases: 13. The CDR3 has 19 residues. The CDR3: CASSLGYSERGESTDTQYF. For the CDR3, the DNA is TGTGCCAGCAGCTTAGGGTACTCTGAACGGGGGGAGAGCACAGATACGCAGTATTTT.

This clonotype was observed a handful of times. This rearrangement joins TRBV29-1 to TRBJ1-1; the D gene is possibly TRBD1 (5 bases). CDR3 length: 14 amino acids. Deletions cut 5 bases from V and 0 bases from J, with 13 bases between. CDR1 and CDR2 from the germline V gene are SQVTM and ANQGSEA. The CDR3 sequence is CSVREGYMNTEAFF. As DNA, the CDR3 is TGCAGCGTTCGTGAGGGGTACATGAACACTGAAGCTTTCTTT.

The chain carries TRBV12-3 or TRBV12-4 and TRBJ2-1; 8 bases agree with TRBD2. This CDR3 region has 14 residues. V was clipped by 3 bases and J by 4 bases; unmatched bases: 2. In DNA, the CDR3 is TGTGCCAGCAGTTTCGGGACTAGGTACAATGAGCAGTTCTTC. Its protein is CASSFGTRYNEQFF.

The V and J genes are TRBV4-2 and TRBJ2-7, with D possibly TRBD2 on 6 matching bases. With 2 bases removed from V and 2 bases from J, the gap between germline ends came to 16 bases. The CDR3 consists of 16 residues. The V gene's germline CDR1 is LGHNA and CDR2 YNFKEQ. CDR3 coding DNA: TGTGCCAGCAGCCAATGGAGTTGGGAGGAGGCCTACGAGCAGTACTTC. Amino acids: CASSQWSWEEAYEQYF.

The chain uses TRBV10-1 and TRBJ1-1, with D possibly TRBD1 on 6 matching bases. The CDR3 covers 15 residues. V shed 2 bases and J shed 6 bases, with 16 bases lying between them. In germline, CDR1 is WNHNN, CDR2 SYGVQD (reference sequence). CDR3 loop: CASSEMGGPGAEAFF. In DNA, the CDR3 is TGCGCCAGCAGTGAGATGGGGGGGCCGGGCGCTGAAGCTTTCTTT.

The chain carries TRBV29-1 and TRBJ2-1, with D possibly being TRBD2 (6 bases). Germline lookup yields CDR1 SQVTM and CDR2 ANQGSEA. The V end lost 5 bases, the J end lost 4 bases, and 12 bases lay between the germline ends. The CDR3 spans 13 residues. CDR3 DNA sequence: TGCAGCGTTCGGGGACTGCATTACAATGAGCAGTTCTTC. Translated, it gives CSVRGLHYNEQFF.

This clonotype was detected a few times. One end of the junction is discordant with germline, which a read error may explain. The V gene is TRBV12-3 or TRBV12-4, the J gene TRBJ2-7, with D uncertain. The CDR3 has 13 residues. CDR3 protein: CASRPRPRGEVWF. The CDR3 nucleotides read TGTGCCAGCAGACCTCGACCGAGAGGAGAAGTTTGGTTC.

V gene TRBV11-2 combines with J gene TRBJ2-1; 8 nucleotides align to TRBD2. In germline, CDR1 is SGHAT, CDR2 FQNNGV. V dropped 5 bases and J dropped 3; count of bases not matched to a gene: 15. This CDR3 is 18 amino acids long. The CDR3 here is CASSQRDGAGGLYNEQFF. The CDR3 DNA reads TGTGCCAGCAGCCAGAGGGACGGCGCGGGGGGACTCTACAATGAGCAGTTCTTC.

The chain recombines TRBV12-5 with TRBJ2-5, with 7 bases that match TRBD1. J gave up 4 bases and V 6 bases, and 17 bases lay outside the gene matches. The CDR3 extends over 17 amino acids. Germline lookup yields CDR1 LGHNT and CDR2 FRNRAP. The CDR3 DNA sequence: TGTGCTAGTGGATTCAAAGGGGGCAGGGTTGTAATAGAGACCCAGTACTTC. Residues: CASGFKGGRVVIETQYF.

The chain uses TRBV4-1 and TRBJ2-2; TRBD1 matches at 8 bases. The J segment lost 5 bases and the V segment lost 5 bases, leaving 10 bases of the junction unmatched. The CDR3 is 16 residues long. The germline gives CDR1 MGHRA, CDR2 YSYEKL. The CDR3 loop is CASSSSGGRGTGELFF. DNA for the CDR3: TGCGCCAGCAGCTCCTCAGGGGGCCGGGGTACCGGGGAGCTGTTTTTT.

This clonotype was detected a few times. The chain carries TRBV27 and TRBJ1-2; TRBD1 agrees at 9 bases. J gave up 8 bases and V 7 bases, and 5 bases lay outside the gene matches. Germline V gives CDR1 MNHEY, CDR2 SMNVEV (reference sequence). The CDR3 length is 12 residues. CDR3 nucleotides: TGTGCCAGCAAGGGACAGGGAGGAGGCTACACCTTC. Protein product: CASKGQGGGYTF.

This clonotype turned up a few times. This chain joins TRBV12-3 or TRBV12-4 and TRBJ1-5; D might be TRBD1 (6 bases). This CDR3 is built from 15 residues. V dropped 0 bases and J dropped 7 bases, with 13 bases sitting between them. For the CDR3, the DNA is TGTGCCAGCAGTTTAGCGGGGGAGGGGGTGCAGCCCCAGCATTTT. Its protein is CASSLAGEGVQPQHF.

This clonotype was counted a few times. The chain has TRBV29-1 and TRBJ2-3; D is uncertain. This CDR3 spans 15 amino acids. V shed 2 bases and J shed 2 bases, with 14 bases lying between them. The germline gives CDR1 SQVTM, CDR2 ANQGSEA. CDR3: CSVESPDYTTDTQYF. CDR3 coding DNA: TGCAGCGTTGAAAGCCCGGATTATACCACAGATACGCAGTATTTT.

This clonotype was observed a few times. The J gene is TRBJ1-4, the V gene TRBV6-1; 10 nucleotides line up with TRBD1. Germline CDR1 and CDR2: MNHNS and SASEGT. Losses at the gene ends were 6 bases for V and 6 bases for J; bases not matched to a gene: 10. The CDR3 totals 16 residues. CDR3 DNA: TGTGCCAGCAGCCCCTGGGCCGGGACAGGGGATGAAAAACTGTTTTTT. Translated: CASSPWAGTGDEKLFF.

This clonotype came up a few times. The chain links TRBV7-2 to TRBJ2-5; 10 nucleotides match TRBD2. The CDR3 contains 16 residues. CDR1 and CDR2 from the germline V gene are SGHTA and FQGNSA. The junction had 6 bases not matched to a gene; V was cut back by 3 bases and J by 2 bases. The CDR3 loop reads CASSFLAGAIQETQYF. Written as DNA, the CDR3 is TGTGCCAGCAGCTTCCTAGCGGGGGCAATACAAGAGACCCAGTACTTC.

This clonotype was counted a few times. The CDR3 region is CASGGQGNEQFF. DNA for the CDR3: TGTGCCAGCGGAGGACAGGGCAATGAGCAGTTCTTC. The chain uses TRBV7-9 and TRBJ2-1, with 8 bases fitting TRBD1. The germline V gene encodes CDR1 SEHNR and CDR2 FQNEAQ (reference sequence). There are 12 residues in the CDR3. After removal of 8 bases from V and 6 bases from J, the junction contained 3 bases not matched to a gene.

This clonotype appeared a few times. In DNA, the CDR3 is TGTGCCAGCAGCTTACGAACCGTGCCCGGGGAGCTGTTTTTT. This gives the protein CASSLRTVPGELFF. The chain uses TRBV11-2 and TRBJ2-2; D ambiguous. CDR3 length equals 14 residues. Trimming shortened V by 2 bases and J by 6 bases, and 10 bases separated the two germline ends. CDR1 is SGHAT, CDR2 FQNNGV, per germline.

This clonotype has a handful of counts. The CDR3 DNA reads TGCGCCAGCAGCCCGGATGGAACGGGGGACGAGCAGTACTTC. Translating it yields CASSPDGTGDEQYF. The V and J genes are TRBV4-1 and TRBJ2-7; a possible D gene is TRBD2 (6 bases). Germline loops: CDR1 MGHRA, CDR2 YSYEKL. This CDR3 comprises 14 residues. V was clipped by 4 bases and J by 5 bases, with 15 bases between them.

This clonotype appeared a few times. The chain couples TRBV7-8 to TRBJ2-3, with 7 bases matching TRBD2. Germline lookup yields CDR1 SGHVS and CDR2 FQNEAQ. V trimming: 1 base; J trimming: 0 bases; junction bases outside the gene matches: 7. The CDR3 is 17 residues long. The CDR3 DNA reads TGTGCCAGCAGCTTAGGTCCCGGGCGGGGGAGCACAGATACGCAGTATTTT. Protein sequence: CASSLGPGRGSTDTQYF.

The chain recombines TRBV7-9 with TRBJ2-5, with a tentative D call TRBD1 (6 bases). This CDR3 contains 13 residues. Looked up from germline, CDR1 is SEHNR and CDR2 is FQNEAQ (reference sequence). Trimming shortened V by 6 bases and J by 5 bases, and 13 bases separated the two germline ends. CDR3 amino acids: CASREGGVETQYF. The CDR3, as DNA: TGTGCCAGCAGAGAAGGGGGAGTTGAGACCCAGTACTTC.

This clonotype has just a few counts. V usage is TRBV7-9 and J usage is TRBJ2-5; TRBD2 matches 7 bases. V gave up 5 bases and J gave up 3 bases; unmatched junction bases: 12. Germline lookup yields CDR1 SEHNR and CDR2 FQNEAQ (reference sequence). The CDR3 consists of 16 residues. The CDR3 region has the DNA TGTGCCAGCAGCCGTTTGGGGGGGGAGCCAGAAGAGACCCAGTACTTC. This encodes CASSRLGGEPEETQYF.